The present entry profiles one TCR beta chain with its context. Its antigen is currently unknown. CD45RO-negative CD8 cells positively selected for CCR7 made up the naive population, which excluded terminally differentiated effector memory CD45RA+ cells. Healthy adults negative for HIV, lacking recent acute infections or vaccinations, served as donors. The data were obtained in a study of shared clonotypes between healthy human individuals. Study conclusions and caveats: In general, naive subsets displayed greater estimated richness than memory subsets did. Naive CD4 clonotypes were shared across several donors at approximately 5.3%.

As processed by the authors: ImmunoSEQ only sent back junction sequences with no quality scores, so filtering was done differently. Some clones are missing from TCRdb's copy, which holds only in-frame ones; the method was immunoSEQ multiplex PCR. Clonal size and the V and J genes are those of that table, whereas D and trimming came from the DNA. The repertoire holds millions of clones, 90% to 95% seen once, with more than 1.5% in the top ten. Looked up from germline, CDR1 is SGDLS and CDR2 is YYNGEE. This CDR3 spans 17 amino acids. Unmatched junction bases numbered 14, after V lost 0 bases and J lost 10 bases.

This chain uses TRBV9 with TRBJ2-1; 9 positions match TRBD2. Sequenced material: naive CD8+ T cells from PBMCs. This receptor was taken from a man between 18 and 29 years old in good health. Some clones in this sample may be carry-over from other donors' samples. The CDR3 protein is CASSVGGSGSALREQFF. The CDR3 region has the DNA TGTGCCAGCAGCGTAGGGGGTAGCGGGAGTGCCCTCAGGGAGCAGTTCTTC.